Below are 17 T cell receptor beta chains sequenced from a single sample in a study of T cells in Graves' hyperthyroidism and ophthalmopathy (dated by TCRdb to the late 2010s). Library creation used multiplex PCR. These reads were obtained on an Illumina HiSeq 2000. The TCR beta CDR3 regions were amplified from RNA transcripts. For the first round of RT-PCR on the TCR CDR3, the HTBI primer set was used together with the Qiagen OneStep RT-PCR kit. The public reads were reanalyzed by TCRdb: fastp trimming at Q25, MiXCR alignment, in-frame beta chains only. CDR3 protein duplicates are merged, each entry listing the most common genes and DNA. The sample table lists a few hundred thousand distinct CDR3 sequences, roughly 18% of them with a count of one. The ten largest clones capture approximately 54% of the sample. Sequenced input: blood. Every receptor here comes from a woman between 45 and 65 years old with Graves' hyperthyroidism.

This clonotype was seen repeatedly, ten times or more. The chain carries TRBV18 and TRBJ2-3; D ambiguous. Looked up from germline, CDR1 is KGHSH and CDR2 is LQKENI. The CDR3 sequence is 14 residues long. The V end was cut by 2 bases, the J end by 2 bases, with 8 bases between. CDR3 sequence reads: CASSPRRSTDTQYF. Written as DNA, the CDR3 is TGTGCCAGCTCACCAAGGCGGTCCACAGATACGCAGTATTTT.

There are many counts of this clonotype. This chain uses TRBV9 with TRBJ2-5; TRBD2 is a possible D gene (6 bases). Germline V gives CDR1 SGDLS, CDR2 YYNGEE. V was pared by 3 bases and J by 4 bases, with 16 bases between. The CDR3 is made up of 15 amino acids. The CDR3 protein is CASSGEAGISETQYF. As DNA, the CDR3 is TGTGCCAGCAGCGGCGAAGCGGGTATTTCAGAGACCCAGTACTTC.

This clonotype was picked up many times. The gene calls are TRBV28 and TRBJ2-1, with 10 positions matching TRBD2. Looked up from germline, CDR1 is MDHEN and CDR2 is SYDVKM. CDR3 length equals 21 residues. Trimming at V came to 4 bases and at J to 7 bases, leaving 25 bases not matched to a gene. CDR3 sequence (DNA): TGTGCCAGCAGTTCCACGTTACCATCCCGAATAGCGGGAGGATGGTATAATGAGCAGTTCTTC. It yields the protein CASSSTLPSRIAGGWYNEQFF. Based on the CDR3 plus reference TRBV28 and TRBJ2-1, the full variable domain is DVKVTQSSRYLVKRTGEKVFLECVQDMDHENMFWYRQDPGLGLRLIYFSYDVKMKEKGDIPEGYSVSREKKERFSLILESASTNQTSMYLCASSSTLPSRIAGGWYNEQFFGPGTRLTVL.

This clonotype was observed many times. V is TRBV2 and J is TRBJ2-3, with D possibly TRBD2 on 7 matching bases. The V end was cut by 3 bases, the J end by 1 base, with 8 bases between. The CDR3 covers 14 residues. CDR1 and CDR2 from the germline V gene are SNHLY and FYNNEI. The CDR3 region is CASSERGRTDTQYF. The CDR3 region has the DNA TGTGCCAGCAGTGAGCGGGGGCGCACAGATACGCAGTATTTT.

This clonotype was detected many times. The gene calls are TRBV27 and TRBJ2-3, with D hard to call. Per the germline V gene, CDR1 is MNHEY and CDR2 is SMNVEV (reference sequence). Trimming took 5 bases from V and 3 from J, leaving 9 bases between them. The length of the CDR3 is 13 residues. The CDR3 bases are TGTGCCAGCAGTCCACAGAATACAGATACGCAGTATTTT. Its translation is CASSPQNTDTQYF.

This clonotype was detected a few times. CDR3 in amino acids: CASSRQTGDIAKNIQYF. The DNA of the CDR3 is TGTGCCAGCAGTCGACAGACTGGAGACATAGCCAAAAACATTCAGTACTTC. The chain carries TRBV6-2 or TRBV6-3 and TRBJ2-4; TRBD1 might be the D (5 bases). Between the trimmed V and J ends, which lost 5 bases and 0 bases, there was a span of 17 bases. The germline V gene encodes CDR1 MNHEY and CDR2 SVGEGT. The CDR3 sequence is 17 residues long.

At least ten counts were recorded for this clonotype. The CDR3: CASSASRGTEAFF. CDR3 in DNA: TGTGCCAGCAGCGCCAGTAGGGGTACTGAAGCTTTCTTT. This chain connects TRBV7-9 to TRBJ1-1, with a tentative D call TRBD1 (5 bases). The CDR3 covers 13 residues. The V gene lost 5 bases and the J gene lost 5 bases, with 12 bases spanning the gap. In germline, CDR1 is SEHNR, CDR2 FQNEAQ (reference sequence).

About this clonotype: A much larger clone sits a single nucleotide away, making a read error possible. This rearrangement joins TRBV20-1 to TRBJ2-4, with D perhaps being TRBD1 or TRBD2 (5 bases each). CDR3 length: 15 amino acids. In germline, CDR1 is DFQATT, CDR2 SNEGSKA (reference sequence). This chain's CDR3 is CGAREDGGAKNIQYF. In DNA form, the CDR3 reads TGCGGTGCTAGAGAAGATGGGGGAGCCAAAAACATTCAGTACTTC.

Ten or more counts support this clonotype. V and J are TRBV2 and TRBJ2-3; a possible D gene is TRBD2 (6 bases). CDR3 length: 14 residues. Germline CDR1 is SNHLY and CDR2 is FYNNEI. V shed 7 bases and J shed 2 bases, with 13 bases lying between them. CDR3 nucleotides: TGTGCCAGCACCGGACCGGACTACACAGATACGCAGTATTTT. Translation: CASTGPDYTDTQYF.

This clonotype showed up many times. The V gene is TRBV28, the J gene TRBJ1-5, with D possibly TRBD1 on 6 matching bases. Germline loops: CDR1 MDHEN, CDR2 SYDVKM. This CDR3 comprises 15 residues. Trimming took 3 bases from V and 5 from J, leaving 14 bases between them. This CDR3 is CASSFHRDGDQPQHF. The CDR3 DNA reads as TGTGCCAGCAGTTTTCACAGGGACGGGGATCAGCCCCAGCATTTT.

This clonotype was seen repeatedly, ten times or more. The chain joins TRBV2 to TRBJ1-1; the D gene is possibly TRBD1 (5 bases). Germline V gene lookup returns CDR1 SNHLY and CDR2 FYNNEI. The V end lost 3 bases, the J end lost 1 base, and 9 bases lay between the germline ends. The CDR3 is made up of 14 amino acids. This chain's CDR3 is CASSEGRWNTEAFF. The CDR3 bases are TGTGCCAGCAGTGAGGGACGTTGGAACACTGAAGCTTTCTTT.

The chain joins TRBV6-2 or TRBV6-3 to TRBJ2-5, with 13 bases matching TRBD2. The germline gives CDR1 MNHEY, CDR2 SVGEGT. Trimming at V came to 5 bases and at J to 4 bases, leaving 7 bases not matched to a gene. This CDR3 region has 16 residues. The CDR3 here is CASSGRTSGSGETQYF. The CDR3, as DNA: TGTGCCAGCAGTGGAAGGACTAGCGGGAGTGGAGAGACCCAGTACTTC.

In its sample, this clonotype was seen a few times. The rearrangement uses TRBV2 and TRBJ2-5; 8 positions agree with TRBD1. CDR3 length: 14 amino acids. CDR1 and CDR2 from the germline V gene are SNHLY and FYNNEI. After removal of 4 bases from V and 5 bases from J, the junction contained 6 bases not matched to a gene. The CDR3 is CASSAGRGQETQYF. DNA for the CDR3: TGTGCCAGCAGTGCGGGCAGGGGGCAGGAGACCCAGTACTTC.

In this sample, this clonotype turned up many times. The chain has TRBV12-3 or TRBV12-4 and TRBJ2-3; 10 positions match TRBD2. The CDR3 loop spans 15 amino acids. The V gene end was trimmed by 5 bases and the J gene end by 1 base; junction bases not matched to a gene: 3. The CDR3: CASSTLAGGTDTQYF. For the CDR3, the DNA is TGTGCCAGCAGTACCCTAGCGGGGGGCACAGATACGCAGTATTTT.

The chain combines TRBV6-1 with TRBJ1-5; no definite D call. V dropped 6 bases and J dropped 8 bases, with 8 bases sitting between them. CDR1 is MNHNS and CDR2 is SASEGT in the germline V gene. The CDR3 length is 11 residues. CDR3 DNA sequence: TGTGCCAGCAGGATAAATGAGCCCCAGCATTTT. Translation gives CASRINEPQHF.

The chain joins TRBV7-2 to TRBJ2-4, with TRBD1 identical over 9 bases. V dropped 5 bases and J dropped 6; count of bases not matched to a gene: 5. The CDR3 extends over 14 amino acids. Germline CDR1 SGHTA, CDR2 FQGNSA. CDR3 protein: CASSNRGRGNIQYF. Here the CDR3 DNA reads TGTGCCAGCAGCAACAGGGGGCGCGGAAACATTCAGTACTTC.

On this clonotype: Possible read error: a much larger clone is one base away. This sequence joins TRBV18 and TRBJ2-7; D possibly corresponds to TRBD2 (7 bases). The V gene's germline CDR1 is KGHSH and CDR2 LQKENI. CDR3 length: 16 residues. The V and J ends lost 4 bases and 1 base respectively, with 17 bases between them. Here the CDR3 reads CASSRRGTRPSYEQYF. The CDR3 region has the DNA TGTGCCAGCTCACGGCGGGGGACACGACCTTCCTACGAGCAGTACTTC.